This T cell receptor beta chain stems from a study of T cell responses to AZD1222 COVID-19 vaccine. Study-wide background: Pooled in the analysis were second doses at about 4 or about 12 weeks. Overall study findings and caveats: Nearly half of unique spike-specific TCRs reportedly avoided B.1.351 and B.1.1.7 mutated regions. The donors showed a predominance of white British ancestry and of females, with possible underestimation of clonal diversity. Spike-wide coverage was observed for vaccine-associated CD4 TCRs, with dominant responses at 160-218 and 743-854.

Measured with immunoSEQ multiplex PCR; TCRdb has only the in-frame clones, and not every one. The repertoire holds approximately 150,000 clones, with around 89% as singletons. As to this clone: Its antigen is undetermined.

Germline V CDR1 and CDR2: GTSNPN, SVGIG (reference sequence). The V gene end was trimmed by 3 bases and the J gene end by 7 bases; junction bases not matched to a gene: 7. The CDR3 consists of 14 residues. The V and J genes are TRBV30 and TRBJ2-1, with TRBD1 matching over 9 bases. Sequencing was performed on peripheral blood, taken on day 0 of AZD1222 vaccination. The receptor's source is an adult in good health. CDR3 coding DNA: TGTGCCTGGAGAGGGGGACAGGGTAATAATGAGCAGTTCTTC. It codes for CAWRGGQGNNEQFF.